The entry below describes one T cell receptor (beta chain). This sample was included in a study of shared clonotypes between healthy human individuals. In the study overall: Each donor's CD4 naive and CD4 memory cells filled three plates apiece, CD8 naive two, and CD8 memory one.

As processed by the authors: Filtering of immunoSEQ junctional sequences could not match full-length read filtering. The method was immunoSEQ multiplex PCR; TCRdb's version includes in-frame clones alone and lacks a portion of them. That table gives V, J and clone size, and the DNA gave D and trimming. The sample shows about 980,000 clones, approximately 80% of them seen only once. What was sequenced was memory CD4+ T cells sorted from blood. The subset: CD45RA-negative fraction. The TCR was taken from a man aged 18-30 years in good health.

The CDR3 sequence: CAISGEGLLSYEQYF. The CDR3 DNA reads as TGTGCCATCAGTGGCGAGGGACTCCTCTCCTACGAGCAGTACTTC. The rearrangement uses TRBV10-3 and TRBJ2-7; TRBD2 might be the D (6 bases). Looked up from germline, CDR1 is ENHRY and CDR2 is SYGVKD. There are 15 residues in the CDR3. V dropped 4 bases and J dropped 0 bases, with 13 bases sitting between them.